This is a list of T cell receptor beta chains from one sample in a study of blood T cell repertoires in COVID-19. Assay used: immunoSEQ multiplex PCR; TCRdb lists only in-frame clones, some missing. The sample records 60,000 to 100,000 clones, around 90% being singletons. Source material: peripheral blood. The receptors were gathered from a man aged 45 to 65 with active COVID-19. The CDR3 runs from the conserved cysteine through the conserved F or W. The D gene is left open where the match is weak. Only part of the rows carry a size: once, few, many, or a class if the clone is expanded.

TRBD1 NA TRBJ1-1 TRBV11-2 CASSPHDRGHTEAFF TGTGCCAGCAGCCCTCACGACAGGGGACACACTGAAGCTTTCTTT
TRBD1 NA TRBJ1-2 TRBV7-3 CASSLTGGAGGGYTF TGTGCCAGCAGCTTGACAGGGGGCGCCGGGGGTGGCTACACCTTC
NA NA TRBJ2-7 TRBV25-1 CASRTGTPLGKQYF TGTGCCAGCAGAACCGGGACTCCCTTGGGCAAGCAGTACTTC
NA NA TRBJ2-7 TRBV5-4 CASSLGVYEQYF TGTGCCAGCAGCTTAGGGGTTTACGAGCAGTACTTC
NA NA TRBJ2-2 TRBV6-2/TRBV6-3 CASSGTRDPGELFF TGTGCCAGCAGTGGAACTAGAGATCCCGGGGAGCTGTTTTTT
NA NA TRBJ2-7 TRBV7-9 CASSLGSFSLVPYEQYF TGTGCCAGCAGCTTAGGTAGCTTCAGTCTTGTCCCCTACGAGCAGTACTTC
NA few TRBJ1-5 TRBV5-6 CASSLGSLTQPQHF TGTGCCAGCAGCTTGGGGTCACTTACTCAGCCCCAGCATTTT
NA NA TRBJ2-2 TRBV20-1 CSASFRGDIAGELFF TGCAGTGCTAGTTTCAGGGGGGATATTGCCGGGGAGCTGTTTTTT
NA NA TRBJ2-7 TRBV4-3 CASSQDYRNYYEQYF TGCGCCAGCAGCCAAGATTACAGGAACTACTACGAGCAGTACTTC
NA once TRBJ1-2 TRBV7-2 CASSLAGQGSNYGYTF TGTGCCAGCAGCTTAGCCGGGCAGGGAAGTAACTATGGCTACACCTTC
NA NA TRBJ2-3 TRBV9 CASSVATGDTQYF TGTGCCAGCAGCGTAGCGACGGGAGATACGCAGTATTTT
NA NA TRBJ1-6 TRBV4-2 CASSQDGQGYSPLHF TGTGCCAGCAGCCAAGATGGGCAGGGCTATTCACCCCTCCACTTT
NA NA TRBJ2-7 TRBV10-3 CAISDGHSPMDEQYF TGTGCCATCAGTGACGGACACTCCCCGATGGACGAGCAGTACTTC
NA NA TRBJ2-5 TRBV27 CASSLDPQLETQYF TGTGCCAGCAGTTTAGATCCCCAGTTGGAGACCCAGTACTTC
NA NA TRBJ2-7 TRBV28 CASSLGPTGKGEQYF TGTGCCAGCAGTTTGGGGCCTACAGGGAAGGGGGAGCAGTACTTC
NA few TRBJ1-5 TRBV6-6 CASRGEAQPQHF TGTGCCAGCAGGGGGGAGGCTCAGCCCCAGCATTTT
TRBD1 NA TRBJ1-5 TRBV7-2 CASSLEGAANQPQHF TGTGCCAGCAGCTTAGAGGGGGCGGCCAATCAGCCCCAGCATTTT
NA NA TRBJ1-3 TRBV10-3 CAISVGSPSSGNTIYF TGTGCCATCAGTGTGGGCAGCCCAAGCTCTGGAAACACCATATATTTT
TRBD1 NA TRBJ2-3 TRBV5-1 CASSSGTGSTDTQYF TGCGCCAGCAGCTCCGGGACAGGGAGCACAGATACGCAGTATTTT
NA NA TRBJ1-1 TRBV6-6 CASSYSGGTEAFF TGTGCCAGCAGTTACTCAGGGGGCACTGAAGCTTTCTTT
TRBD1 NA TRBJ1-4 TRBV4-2 CASSQGGTGVEKLFF TGTGCCAGCAGCCAAGGTGGGACAGGGGTTGAAAAACTGTTTTTT
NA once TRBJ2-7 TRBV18 CASSPPSRAGTYEQYF TGTGCCAGCTCACCCCCTTCGCGGGCGGGAACCTACGAGCAGTACTTC
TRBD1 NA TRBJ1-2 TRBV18 CASSPGTGNQLYGYTF TGTGCCAGCTCACCCGGGACAGGGAACCAACTATATGGCTACACCTTC
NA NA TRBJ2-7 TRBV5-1 CASSPSPGVGKAYEQYF TGCGCCAGCAGCCCCAGTCCCGGCGTCGGGAAGGCCTACGAGCAGTACTTC
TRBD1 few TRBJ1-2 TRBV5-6 CASSRVLTGPNYGYTF TGTGCCAGCAGCCGGGTGTTGACAGGGCCAAACTATGGCTACACCTTC
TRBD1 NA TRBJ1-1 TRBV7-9 CASRPTGGWTEAFF TGTGCCAGCAGACCTACAGGGGGATGGACTGAAGCTTTCTTT
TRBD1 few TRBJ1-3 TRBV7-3 CASSLGTGTGNTIYF TGTGCCAGCAGCTTGGGGACAGGGACTGGAAACACCATATATTTT
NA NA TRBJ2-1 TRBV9 CASSVEPGITYNEQFF TGTGCCAGCAGCGTAGAGCCGGGGATTACCTACAATGAGCAGTTCTTC
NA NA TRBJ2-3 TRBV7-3 CASSPTGGLQIGDTQYF TGTGCCAGCAGCCCTACCGGGGGGCTCCAAATAGGAGATACGCAGTATTTT
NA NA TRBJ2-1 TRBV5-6 CASSSTTSYNEQFF TGTGCCAGCAGCTCTACTACCAGCTACAATGAGCAGTTCTTC
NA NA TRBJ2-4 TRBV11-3 CASSLDWDIAINIQYF TGTGCCAGCAGCTTAGATTGGGACATCGCCATAAACATTCAGTACTTC
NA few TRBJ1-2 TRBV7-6 CASSKGVRDYGYTF TGTGCCAGCAGTAAAGGGGTTCGGGACTATGGCTACACCTTC
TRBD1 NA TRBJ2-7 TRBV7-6 CASSFSRGIGPGQVVHEQYF TGTGCCAGCAGCTTTTCGAGAGGGATAGGGCCGGGACAGGTCGTCCACGAGCAGTACTTC
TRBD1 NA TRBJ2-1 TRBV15 CATSRDLTGGYNEQFF TGTGCCACCAGCAGAGATTTAACAGGGGGGTACAATGAGCAGTTCTTC
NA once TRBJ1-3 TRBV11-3 CASSFTERNTIYF TGTGCCAGCAGCTTTACAGAGAGAAACACCATATATTTT
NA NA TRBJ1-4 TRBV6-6 CASSSPGQPENEKLFF TGTGCCAGCAGTTCCCCCGGACAGCCTGAAAATGAAAAACTGTTTTTT
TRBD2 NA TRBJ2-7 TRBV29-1 CSVGTSGPYEQYF TGCAGCGTTGGGACTAGCGGACCCTACGAGCAGTACTTC
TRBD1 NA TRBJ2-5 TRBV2 CASSIPRGGRETQYF TGTGCCAGCAGCATTCCCCGAGGGGGCCGAGAGACCCAGTACTTC
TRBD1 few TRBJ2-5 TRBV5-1 CASSITGTGVETQYF TGCGCCAGCAGCATAACCGGGACAGGGGTAGAGACCCAGTACTTC
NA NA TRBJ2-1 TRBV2 CASSQLDNEQFF TGTGCCAGCAGCCAACTAGACAATGAGCAGTTCTTC
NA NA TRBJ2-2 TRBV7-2 CASSLRTPGNTGELFF TGTGCCAGCAGCTTACGGACTCCCGGGAACACCGGGGAGCTGTTTTTT
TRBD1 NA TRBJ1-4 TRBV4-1 CASSGTGTEKLFF TGCGCCAGCAGCGGGACAGGGACTGAAAAACTGTTTTTT
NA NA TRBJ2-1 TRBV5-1 CASSLEFLGGAEAGNEQFF TGCGCCAGCAGCTTGGAGTTTTTGGGGGGGGCCGAAGCAGGCAATGAGCAGTTCTTC